One and the same sample provided the 13 T cell receptor beta chains below, sequenced in a study of early T cells in non-severe SARS-CoV-2 infection. TCRdb re-analysed the 5' RACE reads in MiXCR, keeping a single row per CDR3 protein. The repertoire holds tens of thousands of distinct CDR3 sequences, 11% seen once, with 6.4% in the top ten. Material: whole blood. Receptors were obtained from an adult who was a healthcare worker with PCR-confirmed SARS-CoV-2 infection or an uninfected control (not recorded which).

This clonotype was counted only a few times. This chain connects TRBV7-8 to TRBJ2-6; D ambiguous. Germline CDR1 is SGHVS and CDR2 is FQNEAQ. Trimming took 5 bases from V and 0 from J, leaving 8 bases between them. The CDR3 has 15 amino acids. The CDR3 protein is CASSPPRSGANVLTF. In DNA, the CDR3 is TGTGCCAGCAGCCCCCCCCGCTCTGGGGCCAACGTCCTGACTTTC.

This clonotype was seen only a few times. This chain links TRBV11-2 with TRBJ2-1, with D possibly matching TRBD2 (5 bases). The CDR3 is 16 residues long. The germline V and J ends were trimmed by 0 bases and 4 bases, with 13 bases remaining between them. Germline V gene sequence: CDR1 SGHAT, CDR2 FQNNGV. This chain's CDR3 is CASSLEVAPLYNEQFF. As DNA, the CDR3 is TGTGCCAGCAGCTTAGAAGTAGCGCCCCTATACAATGAGCAGTTCTTC.

In this sample, this clonotype turned up a few times. J is TRBJ2-1 and V is TRBV28; TRBD1 is a possible D gene (6 bases). The V end was cut by 3 bases, the J end by 7 bases, with 7 bases between. The CDR3 spans 12 residues. Germline V CDR1 and CDR2: MDHEN, SYDVKM. The CDR3 region has the DNA TGTGCCAGCAGTTTGCAGGGGAATGAGCAGTTCTTC. Its translation is CASSLQGNEQFF. The full variable domain, its missing parts supplied by reference TRBV28 and TRBJ2-1, is DVKVTQSSRYLVKRTGEKVFLECVQDMDHENMFWYRQDPGLGLRLIYFSYDVKMKEKGDIPEGYSVSREKKERFSLILESASTNQTSMYLCASSLQGNEQFFGPGTRLTVL.

There are many counts of this clonotype. The V call is TRBV20-1, the J call TRBJ2-1; TRBD2 matches 12 bases. V shed 6 bases and J 8 bases; nucleotides not matched to a gene: 14. This CDR3 contains 16 residues. Looked up from germline, CDR1 is DFQATT and CDR2 is SNEGSKA (reference sequence). CDR3 coding DNA: TGCAGTGCACAACCTCCTAGCGGGAGGGCCTTGGATGAGCAGTTCTTC. Protein: CSAQPPSGRALDEQFF.

This clonotype was detected ten times or more. This chain uses TRBV28 with TRBJ2-7; D is perhaps TRBD1 (5 bases). The germline V gene has CDR1 MDHEN and CDR2 SYDVKM. This CDR3 contains 14 residues. V was trimmed by 6 bases and J by 3 bases, leaving 15 bases between them. CDR3 in DNA: TGTGCCAGCAGCAAAACTCGACAGCACTACGAGCAGTACTTC. Amino acid sequence: CASSKTRQHYEQYF.

CDR3 bases: TGTGCCAGCAGAGCCATCTACGGGGAAGCTTTCTTT. It translates to CASRAIYGEAFF. The genes are TRBV28 and TRBJ1-1; D gene unclear. The V end lost 6 bases, the J end lost 8 bases, and 13 bases lay between the germline ends. Looked up from germline, CDR1 is MDHEN and CDR2 is SYDVKM. The length of the CDR3 is 12 residues.

The chain recombines TRBV6-6 with TRBJ2-3; no clear D gene. CDR3 length equals 13 residues. Trimming stripped 2 bases from V and 4 bases from J, with 7 bases between. Germline CDR1 and CDR2: MNHNY and SVGAGI (reference sequence). For the CDR3, the DNA is TGTGCCAGCAGTTACCGGGTTTCAGATACGCAGTATTTT. As protein: CASSYRVSDTQYF.

This clonotype was recorded only once. The rearrangement uses TRBV20-1 and TRBJ1-5; weak D call: TRBD1 (5 bases). Trimming left V 0 bases short and J 3 bases short, with 12 bases between. The CDR3 extends over 15 amino acids. Germline V gene data show CDR1 as DFQATT and CDR2 as SNEGSKA (reference sequence). The CDR3, as DNA: TGCAGTGCTAGAGAGTCAGGGAGATTCAATCAGCCCCAGCATTTT. Amino acids: CSARESGRFNQPQHF.

The sample holds many counts of this clonotype. CDR3: CASSFSTDTQYF. The CDR3 coding sequence is TGTGCCAGCAGCTTCAGCACAGATACGCAGTATTTT. The V and J genes are TRBV7-2 and TRBJ2-3; D unresolved. CDR3 length equals 12 residues. Germline values: CDR1 SGHTA, CDR2 FQGNSA. Trimming removed 3 bases at V and 0 bases at J, with 1 base between. Filled out from reference TRBV7-2 and TRBJ2-3, the complete variable domain reads GAGVSQSPSNKVTEKGKDVELRCDPISGHTALYWYRQSLGQGLEFLIYFQGNSAPDKSGLPSDRFSAERTGGSVSTLTIQRTQQEDSAVYLCASSFSTDTQYFGPGTRLTVL.

This clonotype was seen a few times. The DNA for the CDR3 is TGTGCCAGCACCCAAGCTCGTTTCACAGATACGCAGTATTTT. Translation: CASTQARFTDTQYF. The V and J genes are TRBV7-2 and TRBJ2-3; D call uncertain. The CDR3 has 14 residues. Trimming pared 7 bases from V and 2 bases from J, leaving 13 bases between. Looked up from germline, CDR1 is SGHTA and CDR2 is FQGNSA.

The gene calls are TRBV20-1 and TRBJ2-2; tentative D call: TRBD1 (5 bases). CDR1 is DFQATT, CDR2 SNEGSKA, per germline (reference sequence). This CDR3 is built from 14 residues. V lost 1 base, J lost 4 bases, and 10 bases lay in between. CDR3: CSARAEGVTGELFF. DNA for the CDR3: TGCAGTGCTAGAGCTGAAGGGGTCACCGGGGAGCTGTTTTTT.

This clonotype was counted a few times. CDR3 nucleotides: TGCAGCGTGATGCTAGCGGAAAGACTCAATGAGCAGTTCTTC. Protein sequence: CSVMLAERLNEQFF. The V gene is TRBV29-1, the J gene TRBJ2-1; 7 bases agree with TRBD2. Germline V gene lookup returns CDR1 SQVTM and CDR2 ANQGSEA. The CDR3 length is 14 residues. Unmatched junction bases numbered 11, after V lost 6 bases and J lost 6 bases.

The sample holds a few counts of this clonotype. The chain couples TRBV6-1 to TRBJ2-4; possible D gene TRBD2, 6 bases. The CDR3 totals 15 residues. The V gene's germline CDR1 is MNHNS and CDR2 SASEGT. Trimming removed 4 bases from V and 6 bases from J, with 16 bases in between. DNA of the CDR3: TGTGCCAGCAGTGGCGACGGGCTAGCGAGAAACATTCAGTACTTC. Translation gives CASSGDGLARNIQYF.